This section outlines one T cell receptor beta chain sequence together with its context. Assay used: immunoSEQ multiplex PCR; TCRdb lists only in-frame clones, some missing. This table holds 150,000 or so clones, about 89% found once. This record belongs to a study of blood T cell repertoires in COVID-19. This CDR3 comprises 17 residues. Per germline, CDR1 KGHSH and CDR2 LQKENI. The germline V and J ends were trimmed by 3 bases and 1 base, with 15 bases remaining between them. The sequencing sample was made of peripheral blood. The TCR originated in a man at least 80 years old with acute or convalescent COVID-19. This chain joins TRBV18 and TRBJ2-2; no definite D call. DNA for the CDR3: TGTGCCAGCTCACCGATTGGCCTTCTTTTGAACACCGGGGAGCTGTTTTTT. Protein sequence: CASSPIGLLLNTGELFF.